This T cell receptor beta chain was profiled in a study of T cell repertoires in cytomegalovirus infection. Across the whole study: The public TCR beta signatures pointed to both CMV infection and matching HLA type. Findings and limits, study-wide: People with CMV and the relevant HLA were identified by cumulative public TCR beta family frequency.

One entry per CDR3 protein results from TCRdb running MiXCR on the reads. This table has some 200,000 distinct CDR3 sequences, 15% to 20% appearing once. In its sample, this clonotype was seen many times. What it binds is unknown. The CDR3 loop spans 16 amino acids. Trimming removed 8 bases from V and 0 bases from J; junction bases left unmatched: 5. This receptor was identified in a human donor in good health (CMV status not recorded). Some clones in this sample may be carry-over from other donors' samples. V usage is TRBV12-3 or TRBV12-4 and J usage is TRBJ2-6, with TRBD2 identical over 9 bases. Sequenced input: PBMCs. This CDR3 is CASGPAGGSGANVLTF. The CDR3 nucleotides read TGTGCCAGCGGACCAGCGGGGGGCTCTGGGGCCAACGTCCTGACTTTC.